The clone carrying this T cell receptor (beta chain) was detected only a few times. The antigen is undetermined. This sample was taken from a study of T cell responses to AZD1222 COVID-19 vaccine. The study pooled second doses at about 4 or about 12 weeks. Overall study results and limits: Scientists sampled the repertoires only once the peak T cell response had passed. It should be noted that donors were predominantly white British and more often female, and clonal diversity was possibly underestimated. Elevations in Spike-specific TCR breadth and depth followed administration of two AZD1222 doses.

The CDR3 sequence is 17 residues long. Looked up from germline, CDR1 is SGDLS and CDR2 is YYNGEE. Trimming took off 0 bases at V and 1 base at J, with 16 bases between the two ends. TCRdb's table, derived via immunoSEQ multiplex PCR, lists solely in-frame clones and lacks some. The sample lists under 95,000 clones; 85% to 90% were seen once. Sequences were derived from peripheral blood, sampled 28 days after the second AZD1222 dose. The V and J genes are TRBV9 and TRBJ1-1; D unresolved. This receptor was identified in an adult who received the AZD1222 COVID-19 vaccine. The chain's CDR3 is CASSVVGPNMGNTEAFF. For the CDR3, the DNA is TGTGCCAGCAGCGTAGTAGGCCCGAACATGGGGAACACTGAAGCTTTCTTT.